This note documents a single TCR beta chain sequence. What this receptor recognizes is not known. No much larger clonotype is one base removed from it; base qualities were not supplied. The trim is 2 bases for V and 3 bases for J, with a gap of 0 bases between the germline ends. Via the germline V gene, CDR1 is SGHRS and CDR2 YFSETQ. From the cysteine up to the phenylalanine, the CDR3 has a length of 11 residues. Of all the DNA, just the CDR3 is kept, 33 bases in frame from base 1. The treatment or condition label, as the study defines it: roughly 10-day PBMC culture with coronavirus spike peptide pools or control peptides (ViraFEST assay). CD4+ T cells from unexposed donors were collected before the COVID-19 pandemic (2011-2018). To expand antigen-specific T cells with peptide pools and then pick out the expanded clonotypes through TCR sequencing, the study relied on the ViraFEST assay. Roughly 2 million PBMCs per well were cultured in IMDM with 5% human AB serum and roughly 9.3 IU/ml IL-2, plus 10 ug/ml peptide pools. Half of the culture medium was replaced with fresh IL-2-containing medium on days 3 and 7. After 10 days of culture, CD4+ T cells were isolated by negative selection using the EasySep CD4+ T cell isolation kit. As cell numbers permitted, CD4+ T cells from unexposed donors were tested for reactivity to SARS-CoV-2 S and N and to four common cold coronavirus spike pools. Ficoll-Paque Plus gradient centrifugation was used to isolate PBMCs from whole blood, and the isolated PBMCs were then either used fresh or cryopreserved at -140C. Culture conditions were generally each tested in triplicate wells. Leukapheresis product for the unexposed donors was purchased commercially.

This sample is part of a study of vaccination and CD4 T cells after COVID-19 (dated by TCRdb to between 2021 and 2024). As for the study more broadly: Six males and four females were included in the convalescent cohort, with two Hispanic individuals, seven Caucasians, two Asians and one multiracial person represented. Post-COVID blood samples from convalescent patients were collected a median of around 100 days after diagnosis, with a range of about 35 to 180 days. At the TCR clonotype level, an earlier paper using these donors assessed memory CD4+ T cell crossreactivity between SARS-CoV-2 and common cold coronavirus spike proteins. In ten to eleven COVID-19 convalescent patients and several infection-naive healthy vaccine recipients, the spike-specific CD4+ TCR repertoire before mRNA vaccination was compared with the repertoire after mRNA vaccination. Two doses of either the Pfizer-BioNTech BNT162b2 vaccine (n=8) or the Moderna mRNA-1273 vaccine (n=2) were administered to participants. Culture stimuli were overlapping spike peptide pools from SARS-CoV-2 and from the common cold coronaviruses HCoV-NL63, HCoV-OC43 and HCoV-229E. In control cultures, a CEFX viral epitope pool was used as positive control, an HIV-1 Nef peptide pool was used as negative control, or no peptide was added. The time from the second vaccine dose to post-vaccine blood sampling had a median of approximately 72 days and ranged from roughly 13 to 241 days.

What the study reported, not specific to this receptor: Of the vaccine-specific clones in convalescent patients, 304 of 307, or nearly all, reacted only to SARS-CoV-2 spike and did not cross-react with common cold coronaviruses. In convalescent patients, a median roughly 85% of post-vaccine SARS-CoV-2-reactive clones were detected only after vaccination, and vaccine-specific priming was suggested by this finding. Only a relatively small number of convalescent patients were included in the study, and early timepoints following natural infection were not analyzed. An increase in the median number of SARS-CoV-2-reactive clonotypes from 21 after infection to some 38 after vaccination was observed, but the change was not found to be significant.

Preparation of the library involved PCR. DNA from cultured CD4+ T cells underwent TCR sequencing with the Oncomine TCR Beta short-read assay at the Johns Hopkins FTIC core. The QIAamp micro DNA kit was used to extract genomic DNA from the cultured CD4+ T cells. Oncomine TCR Beta libraries made from cultured CD4+ T cells were pooled using unique dual indexes and sequenced on an Illumina iSeq 100. The authors' analysis ran thus. Non-productive sequences were filtered out, and CDR3s that did not start with C, did not end with F or W, or were shorter than 7 amino acids were discarded. The MANAFEST web application identified antigen-specific clonotypes by comparing peptide-stimulated wells against reference wells and other culture wells. An FDR below 0.05, an odds ratio above 5, and a productive frequency above 0.1% in at least two of three replicate wells were required for clones to be considered positive. Clonotypes that were significantly expanded in both SARS-CoV-2 spike wells and at least one common cold coronavirus spike condition were defined as cross-reactive. CDR3 homology was assessed with Levenshtein distances (stringdist) and unrooted phylogenetic trees (ape) in R version 3.6.1. TCRdb itself trimmed the public reads at Q25 with fastp, ran MiXCR and retained productive beta chains. Rows are unified per CDR3 protein, each entry keeping the most common DNA and genes. It is TCRdb's table, rather than the study itself, that gives the V and J calls and clone size. For this sample the table gives around 4,000 distinct CDR3 sequences, of which less than 35% were detected only once. The ten largest account for approximately 43% of the sample.

This clonotype was sampled from a human donor in good health. Sequenced sample: CD4+ T cells from blood, cultured in vitro. The sequence joins TRBV5-1 to TRBJ2-1; the D gene is not confidently resolved. The CDR3 reads as follows: CASSFYNEQFF. The DNA sequence is as follows: TGCGCCAGCAGCTTCTACAATGAGCAGTTCTTC.